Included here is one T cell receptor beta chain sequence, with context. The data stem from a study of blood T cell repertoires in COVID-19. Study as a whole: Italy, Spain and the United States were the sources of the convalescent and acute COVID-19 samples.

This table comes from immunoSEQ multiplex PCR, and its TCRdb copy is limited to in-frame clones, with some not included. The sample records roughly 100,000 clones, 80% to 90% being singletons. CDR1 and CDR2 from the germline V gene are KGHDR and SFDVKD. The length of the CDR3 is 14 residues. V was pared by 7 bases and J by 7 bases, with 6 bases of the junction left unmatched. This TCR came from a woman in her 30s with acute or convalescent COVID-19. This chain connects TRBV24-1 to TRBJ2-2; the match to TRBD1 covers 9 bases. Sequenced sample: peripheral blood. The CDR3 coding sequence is TGTGCCACCAGCGGGACAGGGATTGTCGGGGAGCTGTTTTTT. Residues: CATSGTGIVGELFF.